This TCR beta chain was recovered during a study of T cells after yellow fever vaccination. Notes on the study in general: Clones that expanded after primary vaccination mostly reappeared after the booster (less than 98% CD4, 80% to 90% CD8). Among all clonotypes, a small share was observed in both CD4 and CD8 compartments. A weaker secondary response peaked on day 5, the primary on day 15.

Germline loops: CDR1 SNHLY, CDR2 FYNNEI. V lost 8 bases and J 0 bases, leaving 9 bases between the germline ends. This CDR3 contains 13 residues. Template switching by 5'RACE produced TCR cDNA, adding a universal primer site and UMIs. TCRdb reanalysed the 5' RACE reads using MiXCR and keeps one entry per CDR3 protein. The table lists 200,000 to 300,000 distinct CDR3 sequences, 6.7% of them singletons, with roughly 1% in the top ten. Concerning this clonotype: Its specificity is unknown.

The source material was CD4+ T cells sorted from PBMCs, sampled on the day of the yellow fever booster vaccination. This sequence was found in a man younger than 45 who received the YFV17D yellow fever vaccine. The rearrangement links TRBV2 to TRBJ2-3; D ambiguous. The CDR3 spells CASSGHSTDTQYF. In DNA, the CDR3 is TGTGCCAGCTCGGGTCATAGCACAGATACGCAGTATTTT.